This note documents a single T cell receptor (beta chain) sequence. This entry comes from a study of T cell repertoires in cytomegalovirus infection. The germline V gene encodes CDR1 SNHLY and CDR2 FYNNEI. This CDR3 spans 12 amino acids. V lost 9 bases to trimming and J lost 0 bases, with 6 bases between them. In TCRdb, the reads were re-called with MiXCR into one record per CDR3 protein. The data contain almost 550,000 distinct CDR3 sequences, approximately 15% of them singletons. The sequenced material came from CD8+ T cells from PBMCs. The chain employs TRBV2 and TRBJ1-3, with D unresolved. This TCR derives from a human donor in good health (CMV status not recorded). Some clones in this sample may be carry-over from other donors' samples. The CDR3 sequence is CARYDSGNTIYF. CDR3 sequence (DNA): TGTGCCAGATATGACTCTGGAAACACCATATATTTT.